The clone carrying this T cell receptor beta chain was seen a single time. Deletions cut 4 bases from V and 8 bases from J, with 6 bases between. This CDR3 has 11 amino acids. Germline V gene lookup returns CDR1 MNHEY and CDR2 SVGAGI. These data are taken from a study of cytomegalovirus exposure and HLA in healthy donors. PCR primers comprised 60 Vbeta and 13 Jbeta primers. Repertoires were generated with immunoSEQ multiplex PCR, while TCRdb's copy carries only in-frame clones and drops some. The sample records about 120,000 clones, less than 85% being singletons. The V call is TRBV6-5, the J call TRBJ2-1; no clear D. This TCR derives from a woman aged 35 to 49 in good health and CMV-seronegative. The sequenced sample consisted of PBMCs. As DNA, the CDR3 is TGTGCCAGCAGTTTCAACTATGAGCAGTTCTTC. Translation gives CASSFNYEQFF.